This T cell receptor (beta chain) is drawn from a study of T cell responses to AZD1222 COVID-19 vaccine. Losses at the gene ends were 5 bases for V and 6 bases for J; bases not matched to a gene: 4. There are 12 residues in the CDR3. Sequencing used immunoSEQ multiplex PCR; TCRdb keeps in-frame clones, though not all of them. The sample holds some 200,000 clones, almost 95% seen once. The specimen was peripheral blood, collected on day 0 of AZD1222 vaccination. V gene TRBV12-3 or TRBV12-4 combines with J gene TRBJ2-7; 7 bases match TRBD1. This clonotype was sampled from an adult in good health. DNA of the CDR3: TGTGCCAGCAGTGCCGGGACAGCCGAGCAGTACGTC. As protein: CASSAGTAEQYV.